The present TCR beta chain was sequenced within a study of a mutant IDH1 vaccine in newly diagnosed glioma. The count of this clone is one. As yet, its antigen is unknown. Time point given: week 35, safety follow-up. The vaccine gave 300 ug of a 20-mer mutant IDH1 peptide subcutaneously per dose. The CDR3 loop spans 13 amino acids. V lost 2 bases to trimming and J lost 8 bases; unmatched junction nucleotides: 3. Germline V gene data show CDR1 as SGHTA and CDR2 as FQGTGA. TCRdb's copy holds only in-frame clones and misses some; the assay was immunoSEQ multiplex PCR. The sample includes about 69,000 clones, more than 85% seen only once; the top ten take roughly 2%.

The starting material was PBMCs, obtained from a glioma patient whose treatment included an IDH1 peptide vaccine. The TCR sequence derives from a young man with glioma. J is TRBJ2-1 and V is TRBV7-3; TRBD2 aligns across 7 bases. In DNA form, the CDR3 reads TGTGCCAGCAGCTTAGGCCGGGGGGATGAGCAGTTCTTC. Its protein is CASSLGRGDEQFF.